This T cell receptor beta chain comes out of a study of shared clonotypes between healthy human individuals. The repertoire was sequenced with immunoSEQ multiplex PCR; TCRdb's copy has only in-frame clones and lacks some. This table has some 2,000,000 clones, approximately 96% appearing once. Regarding this clone: The same CDR3 arises from other DNA sequences in this sample as well.

This CDR3 has 15 residues. The V and J ends lost 1 base and 4 bases, in that order; junction bases with no gene match: 5. In germline, CDR1 is SGHRS, CDR2 YFSETQ. This TCR was recovered from a man aged 18-30 years in good health. The chain is built from TRBV5-1 and TRBJ2-1; 7 bases align to TRBD2. Sequencing used naive CD4+ T cells sorted from blood. Documented subset: CD45RA+ positively selected. The CDR3 is CASSLIAGEYNEQFF. The CDR3 nucleotides are TGCGCCAGCAGCTTGATCGCGGGGGAGTACAATGAGCAGTTCTTC.